The sequence of this TCR beta chain was determined in a study of shared clonotypes between healthy human individuals. This clone was recorded once. At the deep level, the assay was run. Once extracted for a subset, genomic DNA was divided evenly among several immunoSEQ plates. Unsorted PBMC DNA underwent sequencing on ten immunoSEQ deep assay plates. Clones were sequenced by immunoSEQ multiplex PCR, and TCRdb holds only the in-frame ones, with some missing. The data contain roughly 480,000 clones, 79% of them singletons. CDR1 SGHVS and CDR2 FQNEAQ come from the germline V gene. The CDR3 loop spans 14 amino acids. V lost 6 bases, J lost 3 bases, and 5 bases stayed unmatched.

The gene calls are TRBV7-8 and TRBJ2-1, with 7 positions matching TRBD1. The sample was PBMCs. The receptor was isolated from a woman aged 40 to 49 in good health. Some clones in this sample may be carry-over from other donors' samples. CDR3 nucleotide sequence: TGTGCCAGCAGAACCGGGACAGACTACAATGAGCAGTTCTTC. This encodes CASRTGTDYNEQFF.